This T cell receptor beta chain was sequenced during a study of shared clonotypes between healthy human individuals. The replicate PCRs on unsorted PBMC were given about 300 ng DNA, which is 25,000 to 30,000 T cell genomes. Profiled with immunoSEQ multiplex PCR; TCRdb holds only in-frame clones, not every one. Among about 530,000 clones listed, nearly 80% were seen once. The CDR3 has 13 residues. Germline V gives CDR1 SNHLY, CDR2 FYNNEI. V gave up 7 bases and J gave up 3 bases, with 11 bases separating them. The rearrangement joins TRBV2 to TRBJ2-3, with D unclear. The clonotype originates from a woman between 40 and 50 years old in good health. Some clones in this sample may be carry-over from other donors' samples. The sample taken for sequencing was PBMCs. As DNA, the CDR3 is TGTGCCAGCAACCCGGGTTGGACAGATACGCAGTATTTT. As protein: CASNPGWTDTQYF.